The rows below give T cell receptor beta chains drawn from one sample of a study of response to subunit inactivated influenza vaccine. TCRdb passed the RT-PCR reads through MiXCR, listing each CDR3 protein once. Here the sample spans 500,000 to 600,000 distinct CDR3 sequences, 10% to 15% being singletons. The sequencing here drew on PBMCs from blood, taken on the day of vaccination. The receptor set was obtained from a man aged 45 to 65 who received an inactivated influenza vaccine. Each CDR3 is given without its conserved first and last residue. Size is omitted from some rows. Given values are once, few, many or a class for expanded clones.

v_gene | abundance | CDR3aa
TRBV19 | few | ASSIHLSSYNEQF
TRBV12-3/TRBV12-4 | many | ASSQGTGELF
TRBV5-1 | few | ASSLPPSEQY
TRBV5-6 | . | ASSFRNTIY
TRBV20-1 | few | SAIPAGGFDEQF
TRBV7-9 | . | ASSLRETEAF
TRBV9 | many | ASSPRTANTGELF
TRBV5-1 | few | ASSLDSWGGYT
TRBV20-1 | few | SARTVGGSYNEQF
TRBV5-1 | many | ASSETWDTEAF
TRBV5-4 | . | ASSLMEVAGIWETQY
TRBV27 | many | APRSLAKNIQY
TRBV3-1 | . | ASSLRTELSNQPQH
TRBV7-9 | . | ASSPTRYSYNEQF
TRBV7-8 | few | ASSGTLSSYNEQF
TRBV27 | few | ASSLSNGPESHEQY
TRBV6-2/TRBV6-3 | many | ASSYSKRTSGTDTQY
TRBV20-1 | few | AITNYGYT
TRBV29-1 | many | SVRLGAGELF
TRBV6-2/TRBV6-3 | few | ASSWTSGTDTQY
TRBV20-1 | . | SAPPRGGQGISGANVLT
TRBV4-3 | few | ASSLVRQGEQY
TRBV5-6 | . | ASCLKGAGTDTQY
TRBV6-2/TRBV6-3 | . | ASSYSLTTNPAGGPKNEQY
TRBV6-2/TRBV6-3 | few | ASTDRGEDSYEQY
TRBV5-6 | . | ASTELGQESSGANVLT
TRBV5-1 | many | ASSSASGGPTGTQY
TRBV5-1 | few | ASRPAGTSPKPLSYEQY
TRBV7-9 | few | ASSLTLRGQETQY
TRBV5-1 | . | ASSLAPGQNSYEQY
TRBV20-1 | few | SASWRGPQNIQY
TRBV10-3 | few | AISESGGRDNTEAF
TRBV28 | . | ASTPIGTASNEQF
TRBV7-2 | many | ASSLQADTQY
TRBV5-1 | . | ASSPDRVMDTQY
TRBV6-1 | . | ASSAVGAGANVLT
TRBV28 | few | ASSPPVRGDGYT
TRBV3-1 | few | ASSHRLAGGPSSYNEQF
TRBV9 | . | ATITGESGKNIQY
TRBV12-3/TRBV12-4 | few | ASSWATGSGNTIY
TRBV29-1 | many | SVKFSYNEQF
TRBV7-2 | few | ASSSVYTQY
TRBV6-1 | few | ASSRTSGGFSYNEQF
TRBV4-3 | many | ASRQGAGNEKLF
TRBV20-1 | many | SAQRPNEKLF
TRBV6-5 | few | ASSYGSPVEQY